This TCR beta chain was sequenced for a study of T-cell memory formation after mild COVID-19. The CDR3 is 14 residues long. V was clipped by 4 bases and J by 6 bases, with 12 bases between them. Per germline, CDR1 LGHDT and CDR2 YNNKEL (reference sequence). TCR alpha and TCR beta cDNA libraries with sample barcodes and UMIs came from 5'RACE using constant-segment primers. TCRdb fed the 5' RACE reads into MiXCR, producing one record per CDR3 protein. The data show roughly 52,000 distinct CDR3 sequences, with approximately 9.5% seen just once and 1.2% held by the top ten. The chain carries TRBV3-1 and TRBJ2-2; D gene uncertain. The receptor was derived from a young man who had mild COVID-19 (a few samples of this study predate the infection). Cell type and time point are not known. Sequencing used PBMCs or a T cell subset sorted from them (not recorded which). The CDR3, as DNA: TGTGCCAGCAGCCGAGCTAGAGCAGCCGGGGAGCTGTTTTTT. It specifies CASSRARAAGELFF. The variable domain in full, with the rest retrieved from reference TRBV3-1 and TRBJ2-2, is DTAVSQTPKYLVTQMGNDKSIKCEQNLGHDTMYWYKQDSKKFLKIMFSYNNKELIINETVPNRFSPKSPDKAHLNLHINSLELGDSAVYFCASSRARAAGELFFGEGSRLTVL.